This TCR beta chain was captured by sequencing in a study of T cells in localized non-small cell lung cancer. Trimming cost V 3 bases and J 6 bases, with 8 bases left between them. The CDR3 runs to 13 residues. Per germline, CDR1 WSHSY and CDR2 SAAADI. Here immunoSEQ multiplex PCR was the method, and the copy in TCRdb shows in-frame clones only, minus some. Of over 10,000 clones in the sample, 28% were seen once. Study results and caveats: Owing to sequencing of a solitary tumor region, heterogeneity cannot be discounted. There was an association of higher blood T cell density with longer overall survival. There was higher T cell clonality in uninvolved adjacent lung than in tumor, and it was highest there.

In its sample, this clone was seen a few times. Its specificity is unknown. The gene calls are TRBV10-2 and TRBJ2-2; D tentatively fits TRBD1 or TRBD2 (5 bases each). This TCR derives from a female donor over 55 with stage I lung adenocarcinoma. Specimen: lung tumor tissue, collected before any cancer treatment. The CDR3 bases are TGCGCCAGCAGTGACAGAGGGGCCGGGGAGCTGTTTTTT. Protein product: CASSDRGAGELFF.